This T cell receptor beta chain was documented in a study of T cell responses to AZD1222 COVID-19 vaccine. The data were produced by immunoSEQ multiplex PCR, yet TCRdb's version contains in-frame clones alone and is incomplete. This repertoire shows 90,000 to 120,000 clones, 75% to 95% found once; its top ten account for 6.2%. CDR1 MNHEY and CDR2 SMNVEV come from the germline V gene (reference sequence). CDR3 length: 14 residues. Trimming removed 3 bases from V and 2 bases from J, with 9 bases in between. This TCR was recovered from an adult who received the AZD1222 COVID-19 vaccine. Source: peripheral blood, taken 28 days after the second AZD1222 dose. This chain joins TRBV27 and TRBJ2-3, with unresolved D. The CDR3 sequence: CASSFRAYTDTQYF. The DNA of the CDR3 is TGTGCCAGCAGTTTCCGGGCCTACACAGATACGCAGTATTTT.